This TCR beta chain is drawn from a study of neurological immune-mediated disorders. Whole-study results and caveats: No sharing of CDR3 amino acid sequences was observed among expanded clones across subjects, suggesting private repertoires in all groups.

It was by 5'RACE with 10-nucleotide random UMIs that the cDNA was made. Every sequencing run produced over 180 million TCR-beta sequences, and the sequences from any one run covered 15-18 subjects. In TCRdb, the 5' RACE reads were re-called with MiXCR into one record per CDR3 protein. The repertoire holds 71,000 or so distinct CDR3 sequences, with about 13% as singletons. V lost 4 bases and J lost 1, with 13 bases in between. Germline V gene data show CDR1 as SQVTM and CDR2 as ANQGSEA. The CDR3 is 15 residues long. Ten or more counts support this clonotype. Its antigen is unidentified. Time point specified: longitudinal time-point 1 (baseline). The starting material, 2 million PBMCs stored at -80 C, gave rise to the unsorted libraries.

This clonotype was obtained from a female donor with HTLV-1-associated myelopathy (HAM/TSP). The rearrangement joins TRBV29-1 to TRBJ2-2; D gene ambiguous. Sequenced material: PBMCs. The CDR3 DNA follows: TGCAGCGTTGCGCGGTCGCGCGTGAACACCGGGGAGCTGTTTTTT. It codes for CSVARSRVNTGELFF.